The next 21 T cell receptor beta chains were all read from a single sample in a study of shared clonotypes between healthy human individuals. Here immunoSEQ multiplex PCR was the method, and the copy in TCRdb shows in-frame clones only, minus some. The repertoire has about 2.4 million clones, roughly 93% of them found once; the top ten carry about 0.38%. The sequencing input was naive CD4+ T cells from PBMCs. Subset indicated: CD45RA+ positively selected. These receptors all come from a man aged 18-30 years in good health. Some clones in this sample may be carry-over from other donors' samples.

V is TRBV4-3 and J is TRBJ2-2; D unclear. This CDR3 has 17 residues. Germline V CDR1 and CDR2: LGHNA, YSLEER. Trimming shortened V by 0 bases and J by 4 bases, and 15 bases separated the two germline ends. For the CDR3, the DNA is TGCGCCAGCAGCCAAGATCGTCCAAGGTTCGGCACCGGGGAGCTGTTTTTT. It is translated as CASSQDRPRFGTGELFF.

A remark on this clone: An end of the junction differs from the germline gene, which may be a read error. The V call is TRBV9, the J call TRBJ2-1; 7 bases agree with TRBD2. Germline assignment: CDR1 SGDLS and CDR2 YYNGEE. This CDR3 is 15 amino acids long. CDR3 amino acids: CASSGRDYSNNEQFF. The CDR3 region has the DNA TGTGCCAGCAGCGGTCGGGACTACTCCAACAATGAGCAGTTCTTC.

The V and J genes are TRBV5-5 and TRBJ1-2, with 9 bases lining up with TRBD1. Germline assignment: CDR1 SGHKS and CDR2 YYEKEE (reference sequence). The CDR3 sequence is 15 residues long. The junction had 11 bases not matched to a gene; V was cut back by 3 bases and J by 8 bases. The CDR3 nucleotides are TGTGCCAGCAGCTCACAGGGACAGGGTATGATCGGCTACACCTTC. Its protein product is CASSSQGQGMIGYTF.

The rearrangement joins TRBV30 to TRBJ1-2; 8 nucleotides line up with TRBD1. Germline V gene sequence: CDR1 GTSNPN, CDR2 SVGIG (reference sequence). The length of the CDR3 is 15 residues. The J segment lost 4 bases and the V segment lost 3 bases, leaving 10 bases of the junction unmatched. The DNA of the CDR3 is TGTGCCTGGAGCTCCGGGACAGGCACCGTCTATGGCTACACCTTC. It codes for CAWSSGTGTVYGYTF.

The gene calls are TRBV28 and TRBJ2-2, with D unclear. The CDR3 spans 13 residues. With 3 bases removed from V and 4 bases from J, the gap between germline ends came to 6 bases. Germline V gives CDR1 MDHEN, CDR2 SYDVKM. The CDR3 region has the DNA TGTGCCAGCAGTTTCCCGGTCACCGGGGAGCTGTTTTTT. Translating it yields CASSFPVTGELFF.

CDR3 region: CARLGGQETQYF. CDR3 bases: TGTGCCCGCCTAGGAGGTCAAGAGACCCAGTACTTC. The genes are TRBV27 and TRBJ2-5; possibly TRBD2 for D (5 bases). Trimming took off 11 bases at V and 2 bases at J, with 12 bases between the two ends. Germline assignment: CDR1 MNHEY and CDR2 SMNVEV (reference sequence). The CDR3 is 12 residues long.

The chain carries TRBV5-4 and TRBJ2-7; tentatively, D is TRBD1 (6 bases). The CDR3 is made up of 15 amino acids. Germline V CDR1 and CDR2: SGHNT, YYREEE (reference sequence). Between the trimmed V and J ends, which lost 2 bases and 3 bases, there was a span of 15 bases. CDR3 DNA: TGTGCCAGCAGCTTAGGGGCAGGGGCCGGCTACGAGCAGTACTTC. It encodes CASSLGAGAGYEQYF.

This sequence joins TRBV6-6 and TRBJ2-5, with 10 bases that match TRBD2. The DNA end is more similar to TRBJ2-7, so the J call may be wrong. This CDR3 is 15 amino acids long. Looked up from germline, CDR1 is MNHNY and CDR2 is SVGAGI (reference sequence). CDR3 amino acids: CASAYFPGLANEQYF. The CDR3 DNA sequence: TGTGCCAGCGCTTATTTCCCGGGACTAGCGAACGAGCAGTACTTC.

The gene calls are TRBV9 and TRBJ2-3; no firm D call. This CDR3 has 13 residues. Germline values: CDR1 SGDLS, CDR2 YYNGEE. Trimming left V 0 bases short and J 9 bases short, with 11 bases between. The CDR3 is CASSVAGSNTQYF. CDR3 in DNA: TGTGCCAGCAGCGTAGCAGGCAGCAACACGCAGTATTTT.

V and J are TRBV9 and TRBJ1-3; D is unresolved. The ends were cut back, 8 bases at V and 2 bases at J, with 14 bases in the middle. The germline CDR1 and CDR2 sequences are SGDLS and YYNGEE. This CDR3 is built from 14 residues. CDR3 residues: CASSSKFPGNTIYF. In DNA form, the CDR3 reads TGTGCCAGTAGTTCTAAGTTCCCTGGAAACACCATATATTTT.

The rearrangement links TRBV5-4 to TRBJ2-7, with TRBD2 matching 13 bases. V lost 1 base, J lost 0 bases, and 10 bases stayed unmatched. The CDR3 extends over 19 amino acids. Germline loops: CDR1 SGHNT, CDR2 YYREEE (reference sequence). CDR3 DNA sequence: TGTGCCAGCAGCTTGCCCCAAGGGACTAGCGGGAAAAGCTCCTACGAGCAGTACTTC. Its translation: CASSLPQGTSGKSSYEQYF.

CDR3 residues: CASSERGNYGYTF. For the CDR3, the DNA is TGTGCCAGCAGTGAGCGGGGTAACTATGGCTACACCTTC. The chain links TRBV6-5 to TRBJ1-2; D is unresolved. The CDR3 totals 13 residues. Trimming shortened V by 5 bases and J by 1 base, and 8 bases separated the two germline ends. CDR1 is MNHEY, CDR2 SVGAGI, per germline.

This chain uses TRBV5-4 with TRBJ2-5; no clear D gene. Germline V gene data show CDR1 as SGHNT and CDR2 as YYREEE (reference sequence). This CDR3 region has 17 residues. Trimming pared 4 bases from V and 5 bases from J, leaving 24 bases between. In nucleotides, the CDR3 is TGTGCCAGCAGCCTTGGTTCGGCAGTTAGTGTTGGGGAGACCCAGTACTTC. It specifies CASSLGSAVSVGETQYF.

J is TRBJ2-1 and V is TRBV7-9; 8 nucleotides match TRBD2. Germline V gene data show CDR1 as SEHNR and CDR2 as FQNEAQ (reference sequence). Trimming took 0 bases from V and 2 from J; bases not matched to a gene: 0. The CDR3 loop spans 15 amino acids. In DNA, the CDR3 is TGTGCCAGCAGCTTAGCGCGGGGGGCCTACAATGAGCAGTTCTTC. It is translated as CASSLARGAYNEQFF.

For the CDR3, the DNA is TGTGCCAGCAGTACGGGCGGGGGGGAGCAGTACTTC. Amino acids: CASSTGGGEQYF. The chain recombines TRBV28 with TRBJ2-7; 8 nucleotides match TRBD2. V shed 5 bases and J 7 bases; nucleotides not matched to a gene: 4. Germline V gene lookup returns CDR1 MDHEN and CDR2 SYDVKM. CDR3 length: 12 amino acids. The entire variable domain, with the rest obtained from reference TRBV28 and TRBJ2-7, is as follows: DVKVTQSSRYLVKRTGEKVFLECVQDMDHENMFWYRQDPGLGLRLIYFSYDVKMKEKGDIPEGYSVSREKKERFSLILESASTNQTSMYLCASSTGGGEQYFGPGTRLTVT.

The chain uses TRBV5-1 and TRBJ2-1; D gene uncertain. The germline CDR1 and CDR2 sequences are SGHRS and YFSETQ. The V and J ends lost 1 base and 10 bases respectively, with 9 bases between them. The CDR3 runs 12 residues. The CDR3 DNA reads TGCGCCAGCAGCTTGTATAGAATCGAGCAGTTCTTC. It specifies CASSLYRIEQFF.

The rearrangement uses TRBV28 and TRBJ2-6; weak D call: TRBD1 (6 bases). The germline V and J ends were trimmed by 8 bases and 3 bases, with 23 bases remaining between them. There are 18 residues in the CDR3. Germline CDR1 MDHEN, CDR2 SYDVKM. Here the CDR3 reads CASWDNRAPDRGANVLTF. The CDR3 nucleotides are TGTGCCAGCTGGGATAACAGGGCCCCTGACCGTGGGGCCAACGTCCTGACTTTC.

The chain couples TRBV30 to TRBJ2-5; 13 nucleotides line up with TRBD2. The CDR3 totals 15 residues. J gave up 2 bases and V 4 bases, and 4 bases lay outside the gene matches. Germline lookup yields CDR1 GTSNPN and CDR2 SVGIG (reference sequence). The CDR3 loop reads CAWTPGLAGQETQYF. The DNA for the CDR3 is TGTGCCTGGACCCCGGGACTAGCGGGACAAGAGACCCAGTACTTC. The full variable domain, rest sourced from reference TRBV30 and TRBJ2-5, is SQTIHQWPATLVQPVGSPLSLECTVEGTSNPNLYWYRQAAGRGLQLLFYSVGIGQISSEVPQNLSASRPQDRQFILSSKKLLLSDSGFYLCAWTPGLAGQETQYFGPGTRLLVL.

The rearrangement uses TRBV5-1 and TRBJ1-2; TRBD1 aligns across 8 bases. The V gene end was trimmed by 1 base and the J gene end by 2 bases; junction bases not matched to a gene: 4. CDR3 length: 15 amino acids. Germline-derived CDR1 and CDR2 are SGHRS and YFSETQ. The CDR3 DNA reads as TGCGCCAGCAGCTTGTATGGACAGGGAAACTATGGCTACACCTTC. It translates to CASSLYGQGNYGYTF.

The chain joins TRBV14 to TRBJ1-1, with TRBD1 matching 7 bases. This CDR3 contains 15 residues. Germline trimming cut 1 base from V and 4 bases from J; bases unmatched to any gene: 6. Germline V gene data show CDR1 as SGHDN and CDR2 as FVKESK. As DNA, the CDR3 is TGTGCCAGCAGCCAAGGGAGGGGGCGGTCCACTGAAGCTTTCTTT. It yields the protein CASSQGRGRSTEAFF.

This clone was observed once. The genes are TRBV5-1 and TRBJ2-7; no clear D. CDR1 is SGHRS, CDR2 YFSETQ, per germline. The V gene lost 0 bases and the J gene lost 4 bases, with 8 bases spanning the gap. CDR3 size: 13 residues. The CDR3 sequence is CASSLGSEYEQYF. For the CDR3, the DNA is TGCGCCAGCAGCTTGGGCTCGGAATACGAGCAGTACTTC.